The 21 T cell receptor beta chains below all came from one sample that was sequenced in a study of T cell responses to AZD1222 COVID-19 vaccine. Repertoires were generated with immunoSEQ multiplex PCR, while TCRdb's copy carries only in-frame clones and drops some. The sample yields 150,000 or so clones, 80% to 90% seen once. Material: peripheral blood, obtained on day 0 of AZD1222 vaccination. The receptors derive from an adult in good health.

In DNA form, the CDR3 reads TGTGCCAGCTCGAGCTCCCCACACGATTACTATGGCTACACCTTC. This codes for CASSSSPHDYYGYTF. The J gene is TRBJ1-2, the V gene TRBV18; D is unresolved. CDR1 and CDR2 (germline): KGHSH, LQKENI. The germline V and J ends were trimmed by 6 bases and 3 bases, with 17 bases remaining between them. CDR3 size: 15 residues. Filled out from reference TRBV18 and TRBJ1-2, the complete variable domain reads NAGVMQNPRHLVRRRGQEARLRCSPMKGHSHVYWYRQLPEEGLKFMVYLQKENIIDESGMPKERFSAEFPKEGPSILRIQQVVRGDSAAYFCASSSSPHDYYGYTFGSGTRLTVV.

The chain employs TRBV5-1 and TRBJ1-4; D not resolved. The V end was cut by 4 bases, the J end by 1 base, with 14 bases between. The CDR3 consists of 16 residues. Germline V lookup: CDR1 SGHRS, CDR2 YFSETQ. CDR3 DNA sequence: TGCGCCAGCAGCACACTTTCGTCGGGAACTAATGAAAAACTGTTTTTT. The encoded protein is CASSTLSSGTNEKLFF.

In its sample, this clone was seen once. The gene calls are TRBV3-1 (or the pseudogene TRBV3-2) and TRBJ2-5; D gene uncertain. CDR3 size: 12 residues. Germline CDR1 LGHDT, CDR2 YNNKEL (reference sequence). The V end was cut by 0 bases, the J end by 5 bases, with 4 bases between. Here the CDR3 reads CASSQDTETQYF. Here the CDR3 DNA reads TGTGCCAGCAGCCAAGATACGGAGACCCAGTACTTC.

The CDR3 loop reads CSVAPQFSGNTIYF. DNA of the CDR3: TGCAGCGTTGCCCCCCAGTTCTCTGGAAACACCATATATTTT. V gene TRBV29-1 combines with J gene TRBJ1-3; D is unresolved. CDR3 length equals 14 residues. In germline, CDR1 is SQVTM, CDR2 ANQGSEA. V lost 4 bases and J 0 bases, leaving 10 bases between the germline ends. Based on the CDR3 plus reference TRBV29-1 and TRBJ1-3, the full variable domain is SAVISQKPSRDICQRGTSLTIQCQVDSQVTMMFWYRQQPGQSLTLIATANQGSEATYESGFVIDKFPISRPNLTFSTLTVSNMSPEDSSIYLCSVAPQFSGNTIYFGEGSWLTVV.

The chain is built from TRBV18 and TRBJ2-1, with D perhaps matching TRBD1 (6 bases). Germline V gives CDR1 KGHSH, CDR2 LQKENI. V lost 3 bases and J 5 bases, leaving 11 bases between the germline ends. The CDR3 loop spans 14 amino acids. The CDR3 here is CASSPGTHNNEQFF. The CDR3 DNA reads as TGTGCCAGCTCACCCGGGACACATAACAATGAGCAGTTCTTC.

The V call is TRBV15, the J call TRBJ2-7, with a possible D match to TRBD1 (6 bases). This CDR3 region has 15 residues. Germline CDR1 and CDR2: LNHNV and YYDKDF (reference sequence). Trimming cost V 6 bases and J 6 bases, with 21 bases left between them. The chain's CDR3 is CATRDSRTDTSEQYF. The CDR3 coding sequence is TGTGCCACCAGAGACTCACGGACAGACACTTCCGAGCAGTACTTC.

V usage is TRBV20-1 and J usage is TRBJ1-1, with TRBD1 as a possible D gene (6 bases). CDR3 length equals 11 residues. Per germline, CDR1 DFQATT and CDR2 SNEGSKA (reference sequence). Here the CDR3 reads CRGTGTTEAFF. The CDR3 region has the DNA TGCAGGGGCACAGGGACCACTGAAGCTTTCTTT.

This rearrangement joins TRBV28 to TRBJ1-4, with D uncertain. Germline V gene data show CDR1 as MDHEN and CDR2 as SYDVKM. V dropped 3 bases and J dropped 5 bases, with 10 bases sitting between them. This CDR3 contains 14 residues. The DNA of the CDR3 is TGTGCCAGCAGTTTCGGGCAGTACAATGAAAAACTGTTTTTT. Its protein product is CASSFGQYNEKLFF.

The V gene is TRBV6-7, the J gene TRBJ2-2; 7 bases agree with TRBD2. TRBV6-7 is filed as an ORF, its function uncertain. The CDR3 extends over 17 amino acids. The trim removed 2 bases at V and 7 bases at J, leaving 13 bases unmatched. CDR3 loop: CASSYPTSEKWYGELFF. CDR3 bases: TGTGCCAGCAGTTACCCAACTAGCGAGAAATGGTACGGGGAGCTGTTTTTT.

The rearrangement links TRBV18 to TRBJ1-5, with 9 bases fitting TRBD1. In germline, CDR1 is KGHSH, CDR2 LQKENI. CDR3 size: 16 residues. Trimming cost V 2 bases and J 4 bases; bases outside gene matches: 6. The chain's CDR3 is CASSPRGDRENQPQHF. The CDR3 nucleotides are TGTGCCAGCTCACCAAGGGGGGACAGGGAAAATCAGCCCCAGCATTTT.

This rearrangement joins TRBV2 to TRBJ2-7, with 8 positions matching TRBD1. There are 12 residues in the CDR3. CDR1 and CDR2 (germline): SNHLY, FYNNEI. V trimming: 6 bases; J trimming: 6 bases; junction bases outside the gene matches: 4. CDR3 in amino acids: CASRPTGGEQYF. CDR3 in DNA: TGTGCCAGCAGGCCCACAGGGGGCGAGCAGTACTTC. Full variable domain (remainder filled in from reference TRBV2 and TRBJ2-7): EPEVTQTPSHQVTQMGQEVILRCVPISNHLYFYWYRQILGQKVEFLVSFYNNEISEKSEIFDDQFSVERPDGSNFTLKIRSTKLEDSAMYFCASRPTGGEQYFGPGTRLTVT.

The CDR3 loop is CASSLAGASDLNEQFF. For the CDR3, the DNA is TGCGCCAGCAGCTTGGCCGGGGCTAGCGACCTCAATGAGCAGTTCTTC. This chain joins TRBV5-1 and TRBJ2-1; the D gene is possibly TRBD2 (6 bases). Trimming removed 0 bases from V and 6 bases from J, with 16 bases in between. This CDR3 comprises 16 residues. CDR1 and CDR2 from the germline V gene are SGHRS and YFSETQ.

This clone appeared once. The chain couples TRBV28 to TRBJ1-6, with D uncertain. The CDR3 has 14 residues. The germline V gene has CDR1 MDHEN and CDR2 SYDVKM. Trimming left V 3 bases short and J 4 bases short, with 7 bases between. The CDR3 sequence is CASSFLGYNSPLHF. In DNA form, the CDR3 reads TGTGCCAGCAGTTTTTTAGGTTATAATTCACCCCTCCACTTT.

The chain employs TRBV2 and TRBJ1-5, with no clear D. The CDR3 has 16 residues. Trimming shortened V by 0 bases and J by 0 bases, and 9 bases separated the two germline ends. Germline V lookup: CDR1 SNHLY, CDR2 FYNNEI. The CDR3 sequence is CASSEARGYSNQPQHF. The CDR3 DNA follows: TGTGCCAGCAGTGAAGCGCGGGGATATAGCAATCAGCCCCAGCATTTT.

The CDR3 sequence: CASSVGGAIRSGNTIYF. Here the CDR3 DNA reads TGTGCCAGCAGCGTAGGAGGCGCTATACGATCTGGAAACACCATATATTTT. This chain links TRBV9 with TRBJ1-3, with unresolved D. V shed 0 bases and J shed 1 base, with 14 bases lying between them. Germline assignment: CDR1 SGDLS and CDR2 YYNGEE. The CDR3 length is 17 residues.

The genes are TRBV4-3 and TRBJ2-2, with 9 bases fitting TRBD1. The length of the CDR3 is 16 residues. The germline V gene encodes CDR1 LGHNA and CDR2 YSLEER. With V trimmed by 4 bases and J by 6 bases, 9 bases remained unmatched. The CDR3 loop reads CASSRRDRGAAGELFF. In nucleotides, the CDR3 is TGCGCCAGCAGCCGTAGAGACAGGGGGGCGGCCGGGGAGCTGTTTTTT.

The chain employs TRBV7-8 and TRBJ2-6, with D uncertain. The CDR3 is made up of 15 amino acids. Germline lookup yields CDR1 SGHVS and CDR2 FQNEAQ. Trimming cost V 3 bases and J 0 bases, with 6 bases left between them. The CDR3 region has the DNA TGTGCCAGCAGCTTGTCAATCTCTGGGGCCAACGTCCTGACTTTC. Translated, it gives CASSLSISGANVLTF.

This clone was recorded once. V is TRBV19 and J is TRBJ1-5; 8 bases agree with TRBD1. Trimming cost V 5 bases and J 1 base; bases outside gene matches: 7. Germline loops: CDR1 LNHDA, CDR2 SQIVND (reference sequence). CDR3 length: 16 residues. The CDR3 bases are TGTGCCAGTAGTTTCCCAGGACAGGGAAGCAATCAGCCCCAGCATTTT. Its protein product is CASSFPGQGSNQPQHF.

V is TRBV5-4 and J is TRBJ1-5; D gene unclear. In germline, CDR1 is SGHNT, CDR2 YYREEE (reference sequence). The ends were cut back, 4 bases at V and 2 bases at J, with 13 bases in the middle. The CDR3 has 15 residues. This CDR3 reads CASSPKGCGNQPQHF. In DNA form, the CDR3 reads TGTGCCAGCAGCCCGAAGGGATGTGGCAATCAGCCCCAGCATTTT.

This chain connects TRBV27 to TRBJ1-1; 7 nucleotides match TRBD1. Germline V gene sequence: CDR1 MNHEY, CDR2 SMNVEV (reference sequence). The CDR3 has 16 amino acids. J was trimmed by 0 bases and V by 3 bases; bases with no gene match: 7. CDR3 in amino acids: CASSFPRQGLNTEAFF. Written as DNA, the CDR3 is TGTGCCAGCAGTTTCCCGAGACAGGGTTTGAACACTGAAGCTTTCTTT.

The V and J genes are TRBV3-1 (or the pseudogene TRBV3-2) and TRBJ1-5; 7 bases line up with TRBD1. CDR3 length: 15 residues. CDR1 and CDR2 from the germline V gene are LGHDT and YNNKEL (reference sequence). V was pared by 0 bases and J by 6 bases, with 5 bases of the junction left unmatched. The CDR3 loop is CASSQERGRSQPQHF. For the CDR3, the DNA is TGTGCCAGCAGCCAAGAGAGGGGGCGATCTCAGCCCCAGCATTTT.